This T cell receptor (beta chain) was found in a study of T cell changes during pregnancy in multiple sclerosis. The repertoire was sequenced with immunoSEQ multiplex PCR; TCRdb's copy has only in-frame clones and lacks some. The sample lists 15,000 to 20,000 clones, more than 70% occurring once. There are 21 residues in the CDR3. Germline V gene data show CDR1 as KGHSY and CDR2 as FQNENV. Trimming took 6 bases from V and 5 from J; bases not matched to a gene: 28. The source of this sequence is a female donor in good health, enrolled as a control in a pregnancy study. This sequence joins TRBV16 and TRBJ2-1, with 7 bases aligning to TRBD2. Material: CD8+ T cells from peripheral blood mononuclear cells, obtained in the third trimester of pregnancy. CDR3 DNA: TGTGCCAGCAGTCCGTTACTTCTCGCGGGAGTGGGGCCTGTAAGCCACAATGAGCAGTTCTTC. It is translated as CASSPLLLAGVGPVSHNEQFF.